The 14 T cell receptor beta chains in this list originate from one sample, sequenced in a study of cytomegalovirus exposure and HLA in healthy donors. PCR used 60 Vbeta primers and 13 Jbeta primers. Profiled with immunoSEQ multiplex PCR; TCRdb holds only in-frame clones, not every one. The sample has roughly 34,000 clones. The sample consisted of PBMCs. The receptors here all came from a woman in her forties in good health and CMV-seropositive.

The J gene is TRBJ2-1, the V gene TRBV7-9; 8 bases fit TRBD1. The CDR3 totals 15 residues. CDR1 and CDR2 (germline): SEHNR, FQNEAQ (reference sequence). V lost 6 bases and J lost 0; bases outside the gene matches: 4. CDR3 DNA sequence: TGTGCCAGCAGTCGGACAGGGTTCTCCTACAATGAGCAGTTCTTC. Its protein product is CASSRTGFSYNEQFF.

The V call is TRBV30, the J call TRBJ2-5; possible D gene TRBD2, 6 bases. V lost 5 bases and J 4 bases, leaving 8 bases between the germline ends. Germline V gene sequence: CDR1 GTSNPN, CDR2 SVGIG (reference sequence). This CDR3 has 11 amino acids. The CDR3, as DNA: TGTGCCTGGGGGGGAGGAGAGACCCAGTACTTC. The encoded protein is CAWGGGETQYF. Using reference TRBV30 and TRBJ2-5 for the parts outside the CDR3, the full variable domain is SQTIHQWPATLVQPVGSPLSLECTVEGTSNPNLYWYRQAAGRGLQLLFYSVGIGQISSEVPQNLSASRPQDRQFILSSKKLLLSDSGFYLCAWGGGETQYFGPGTRLLVL.

The chain combines TRBV4-3 with TRBJ2-3, with D unresolved. CDR1 is LGHNA and CDR2 is YSLEER in the germline V gene. The V end was cut by 1 base, the J end by 2 bases, with 7 bases between. The CDR3 covers 14 residues. The CDR3 region has the DNA TGCGCCAGCAGCCAAGGGCCAAACACAGATACGCAGTATTTT. Protein: CASSQGPNTDTQYF.

Points on this clone: Other DNA sequences in the same sample also yield this CDR3. The chain is built from TRBV25-1 and TRBJ1-1, with unresolved D. Between the trimmed V and J ends, which lost 3 bases and 3 bases, there was a span of 2 bases. The CDR3 sequence is 11 residues long. Germline CDR1 and CDR2: MGHDK and SYGVNS. CDR3 DNA: TGTGCCAGCAGTGACTACACTGAAGCTTTCTTT. Protein: CASSDYTEAFF.

The V gene is TRBV30, the J gene TRBJ2-5; D possibly corresponds to TRBD2 (6 bases). The DNA end lines up better with TRBJ2-7; the J call may be wrong. CDR3 length: 12 amino acids. The germline V gene encodes CDR1 GTSNPN and CDR2 SVGIG (reference sequence). CDR3 DNA sequence: TGTGCCTGGAGTTTCGGGGGAGGCGAGCAGTACTTC. Translated, it gives CAWSFGGGEQYF.

The chain joins TRBV5-1 to TRBJ1-3; TRBD1 might be the D (6 bases). CDR1 is SGHRS and CDR2 is YFSETQ in the germline V gene. This CDR3 region has 14 residues. Trimming removed 7 bases at V and 4 bases at J, with 15 bases between. The CDR3 here is CASQPTGTGNTIYF. As DNA, the CDR3 is TGCGCCAGCCAACCAACAGGGACAGGAAACACCATATATTTT.

As concerns this clone: The junction shows a germline mismatch at one end, possibly a read error. The CDR3 DNA reads TGTGCCAGCAGCTTAGCAGGGACAGGGATTCTCTTC. Translated, it gives CASSLAGTGILF. The chain employs TRBV7-9 and TRBJ2-1, with TRBD1 matching 9 bases. Germline V lookup: CDR1 SEHNR, CDR2 FQNEAQ (reference sequence). CDR3 length: 12 residues.

The chain links TRBV28 to TRBJ2-6, with D perhaps TRBD2 (6 bases). The CDR3 covers 15 residues. The germline CDR1 and CDR2 sequences are MDHEN and SYDVKM. The V end lost 4 bases, the J end lost 1 base, and 8 bases lay between the germline ends. The CDR3 loop reads CASSWGESGANVLTF. CDR3 DNA sequence: TGTGCCAGCAGTTGGGGGGAGTCTGGGGCCAACGTCCTGACTTTC.

V and J are TRBV7-9 and TRBJ1-1; 7 positions agree with TRBD1. Germline-derived CDR1 and CDR2 are SEHNR and FQNEAQ (reference sequence). V gave up 5 bases and J gave up 7 bases; unmatched junction bases: 13. The CDR3 loop spans 15 amino acids. CDR3 region: CASSDYRGLRSEAFF. CDR3 nucleotides: TGTGCCAGCAGCGACTACAGGGGATTAAGGAGTGAAGCTTTCTTT.

V usage is TRBV5-1 and J usage is TRBJ1-1, with TRBD1 matching 8 bases. The V segment lost 5 bases and the J segment 1 base; nucleotides outside the gene matches: 4. The CDR3 has 14 amino acids. Germline V gives CDR1 SGHRS, CDR2 YFSETQ. CDR3 bases: TGCGCCAGCAGGACCGGGACAGGGAACACTGAAGCTTTCTTT. The encoded protein is CASRTGTGNTEAFF.

The chain has TRBV13 and TRBJ1-1; TRBD1 matches 7 bases. The CDR3 has 15 residues. V dropped 6 bases and J dropped 0; count of bases not matched to a gene: 7. The germline V gene has CDR1 PRHDT and CDR2 FYEKMQ (reference sequence). The CDR3: CASSLRDSLNTEAFF. The DNA of the CDR3 is TGTGCCAGCAGTCTCCGGGACAGCTTGAACACTGAAGCTTTCTTT.

The chain is built from TRBV4-1 and TRBJ2-1; the match to TRBD2 covers 13 bases. The CDR3 is 16 amino acids. The germline V gene encodes CDR1 MGHRA and CDR2 YSYEKL. J gave up 7 bases and V 4 bases, and 7 bases lay outside the gene matches. This CDR3 reads CASSRSLAGGPNEQFF. The CDR3 DNA is TGCGCCAGCAGCCGATCACTAGCGGGAGGGCCTAATGAGCAGTTCTTC.

V and J are TRBV6-5 and TRBJ2-7, with TRBD1 matching 10 bases. The CDR3 runs 14 residues. CDR1 is MNHEY and CDR2 is SVGAGI in the germline V gene. V shed 6 bases and J 5 bases; nucleotides not matched to a gene: 7. Here the CDR3 reads CASRKGQGFDEQYF. The DNA for the CDR3 is TGTGCCAGCAGGAAGGGACAGGGGTTCGACGAGCAGTACTTC.

The V call is TRBV7-2, the J call TRBJ1-3; no firm D call. V was clipped by 0 bases and J by 2 bases, with 5 bases between them. Germline V gene lookup returns CDR1 SGHTA and CDR2 FQGNSA. The CDR3 is made up of 14 amino acids. The CDR3 DNA follows: TGTGCCAGCAGCTTAGCGCAGGCTGGAAACACCATATATTTT. Its translation is CASSLAQAGNTIYF.